A selection of T cell receptor beta chains follows, all from one sample in a study of blood T cell repertoires in COVID-19. Data came from immunoSEQ multiplex PCR; TCRdb stores just in-frame clones and leaves some out. The sample contains some 80,000 clones, 87% of which appear only once. Sequenced: peripheral blood. The receptor source for this set is a woman aged 80 or older with active or convalescent COVID-19. Both conserved end residues are part of each CDR3. D genes are given only for firm matches. Rows give clone size only sometimes, using once, few, many, or a class for an expanded clone.

TRBD2	TRBV2	.	TRBJ2-5	CASSSAGVPQETQYF	TGTGCCAGCAGTTCCGCGGGGGTACCCCAAGAGACCCAGTACTTC
TRBD2	TRBV9	.	TRBJ2-3	CASSVGLAGTSTDTQYF	TGTGCCAGCAGCGTAGGATTAGCGGGCACTAGCACAGATACGCAGTATTTT
TRBD1	TRBV9	.	TRBJ2-1	CASSVGTGRFYNEQFF	TGTGCCAGCAGCGTAGGGACAGGTCGATTCTACAATGAGCAGTTCTTC
TRBD1	TRBV2	.	TRBJ1-4	CASSEGGQGGEKLFF	TGTGCCAGCAGTGAAGGGGGACAGGGGGGTGAAAAACTGTTTTTT
.	TRBV6-5	.	TRBJ1-5	CASGSRGSLQPQHF	TGTGCCAGCGGGAGCAGGGGATCGCTTCAGCCCCAGCATTTT
.	TRBV5-6	.	TRBJ2-7	CASRGRQVFSYEQYF	TGTGCCAGCAGAGGGAGACAGGTATTCTCCTACGAGCAGTACTTC
.	TRBV6-5	few	TRBJ1-6	CASSRSGVRSPLHF	TGTGCCAGCAGCAGGTCAGGGGTCAGATCACCCCTCCACTTT
TRBD2	TRBV30	.	TRBJ2-3	CALGLAGGTDTQYF	TGTGCCTTGGGACTAGCGGGAGGAACAGATACGCAGTATTTT
TRBD1	TRBV2	.	TRBJ2-5	CASSAQGVGETQYF	TGTGCCAGCAGCGCTCAGGGGGTGGGGGAGACCCAGTACTTC
.	TRBV11-2	.	TRBJ2-7	CASSSLSGTNHEQYF	TGTGCCAGCAGCTCCCTCTCTGGGACAAACCACGAGCAGTACTTC
.	TRBV11-2	few	TRBJ2-3	CASSLLGLGFGGDTQYF	TGTGCCAGCAGCCTCCTGGGACTGGGGTTCGGGGGTGATACGCAGTATTTT
.	TRBV7-8	.	TRBJ2-1	CASSLGFGGGSEQFF	TGTGCCAGCAGCTTAGGGTTTGGAGGGGGCAGTGAGCAGTTCTTC
.	TRBV7-2	.	TRBJ2-5	CASSRAGMGETQYF	TGTGCCAGCAGCCGGGCGGGAATGGGGGAGACCCAGTACTTC
.	TRBV6-7	.	TRBJ1-5	CASSQSTPSNQPQHF	TGTGCCAGCAGCCAATCTACTCCCAGCAATCAGCCCCAGCATTTT
TRBD2	TRBV4-3	.	TRBJ2-1	CASSIAGGQREQFF	TGCGCCAGCAGCATAGCGGGGGGGCAACGAGAGCAGTTCTTC
.	TRBV18	.	TRBJ2-5	CASSPRGGETQYF	TGTGCCAGCTCACCAAGGGGCGGAGAGACCCAGTACTTC
.	TRBV19	.	TRBJ1-3	CASSIAGTGNTIYF	TGTGCCAGTAGTATTGCGGGAACTGGAAACACCATATATTTT
.	TRBV30	.	TRBJ2-5	CAWSPRRETQYF	TGTGCCTGGAGTCCTAGACGAGAGACCCAGTACTTC
.	TRBV2	.	TRBJ2-2	CASSNRVGELFF	TGTGCCAGCAGTAACAGGGTGGGGGAGCTGTTTTTT
.	TRBV6-2/TRBV6-3	.	TRBJ1-5	CASSLRGGNQPQHF	TGTGCCAGCAGCCTCAGGGGCGGGAATCAGCCCCAGCATTTT
.	TRBV19	.	TRBJ1-2	CASRSSGTLWGYTF	TGTGCCAGTAGATCCTCCGGGACTCTTTGGGGCTACACCTTC
TRBD1	TRBV5-1	.	TRBJ1-4	CASSQNTGEGEKLFF	TGCGCCAGCAGCCAAAATACAGGGGAAGGGGAAAAACTGTTTTTT
.	TRBV7-8	.	TRBJ2-5	CASSHGLYPQETQYF	TGTGCCAGCAGCCATGGACTATACCCCCAAGAGACCCAGTACTTC
TRBD2	TRBV9	.	TRBJ2-2	CASSSPSGAYTGELFF	TGTGCCAGCAGCTCCCCTAGCGGGGCCTACACCGGGGAGCTGTTTTTT
TRBD2	TRBV18	.	TRBJ2-1	CASSPPGLAGVNEQFF	TGTGCCAGCTCACCACCGGGACTAGCGGGAGTCAATGAGCAGTTCTTC
TRBD1	TRBV6-6	.	TRBJ1-1	CASRSPPGQINTEAFF	TGTGCCAGCAGATCTCCACCGGGACAGATCAACACTGAAGCTTTCTTT
.	TRBV11-2	.	TRBJ2-2	CASSANRGGTGELFF	TGTGCCAGCAGCGCCAATAGGGGGGGCACCGGGGAGCTGTTTTTT
TRBD2	TRBV10-2	.	TRBJ2-1	CATQTSGGTGNEQFF	TGCGCCACCCAGACTAGCGGGGGAACCGGGAATGAGCAGTTCTTC
.	TRBV5-1	.	TRBJ1-5	CASSLEGGNQPQHF	TGCGCCAGCAGCTTGGAGGGCGGGAATCAGCCCCAGCATTTT
.	TRBV29-1	.	TRBJ2-3	CSVGGISGTDTQYF	TGCAGCGTTGGAGGAATCTCTGGCACAGATACGCAGTATTTT
TRBD1	TRBV12-3/TRBV12-4	once	TRBJ2-7	CASSLTGLEQYF	TGTGCCAGCAGTCTGACAGGGCTCGAGCAGTACTTC
TRBD2	TRBV9	.	TRBJ2-1	CASSPSVGGTSGVDEQFF	TGTGCCAGCAGCCCCAGCGTCGGGGGGACTAGCGGGGTCGATGAGCAGTTCTTC
TRBD1	TRBV7-6	.	TRBJ1-4	CASSFKGALFGKLFF	TGTGCCAGCAGCTTTAAGGGGGCATTGTTCGGAAAACTGTTTTTT
.	TRBV7-2	.	TRBJ2-7	CASSPTGYEQYF	TGTGCCAGCAGCCCTACAGGGTACGAGCAGTACTTC
TRBD1	TRBV12-3/TRBV12-4	.	TRBJ1-1	CASSLVRGQGAFF	TGTGCCAGCAGTTTAGTAAGGGGGCAGGGGGCTTTCTTT
.	TRBV4-1	.	TRBJ1-5	CASSQDGVGGGSLWRSNQPQHF	TGCGCCAGCAGCCAAGATGGAGTGGGCGGGGGCAGTTTATGGCGTAGCAATCAGCCCCAGCATTTT
.	TRBV5-1	.	TRBJ1-1	CATTTNGGAGRTEAFF	TGCGCCACCACAACCAACGGGGGGGCCGGTCGAACTGAAGCTTTCTTT
.	TRBV30	.	TRBJ2-5	CASGGGQTQYF	TGTGCCTCGGGCGGAGGGCAGACCCAGTACTTC
.	TRBV28	.	TRBJ1-4	CASSRPSGFVKLFF	TGTGCCAGCAGCCGCCCGTCAGGCTTCGTAAAACTGTTTTTT
TRBD2	TRBV5-1	.	TRBJ2-1	CASASTSGLYNEQFF	TGCGCCAGCGCTTCTACTAGCGGTCTCTACAATGAGCAGTTCTTC